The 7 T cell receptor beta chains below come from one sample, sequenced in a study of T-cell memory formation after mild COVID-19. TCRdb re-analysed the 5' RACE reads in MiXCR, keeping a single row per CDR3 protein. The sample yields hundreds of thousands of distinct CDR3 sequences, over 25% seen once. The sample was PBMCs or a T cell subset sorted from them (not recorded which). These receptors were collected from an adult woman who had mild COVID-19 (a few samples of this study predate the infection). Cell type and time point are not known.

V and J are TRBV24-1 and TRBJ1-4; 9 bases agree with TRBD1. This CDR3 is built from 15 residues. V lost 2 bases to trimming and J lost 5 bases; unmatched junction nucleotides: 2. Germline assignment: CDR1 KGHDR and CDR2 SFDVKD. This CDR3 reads CATSDSGQGNEKLFF. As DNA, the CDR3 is TGTGCCACCAGTGATTCCGGACAGGGGAATGAAAAACTGTTTTTT.

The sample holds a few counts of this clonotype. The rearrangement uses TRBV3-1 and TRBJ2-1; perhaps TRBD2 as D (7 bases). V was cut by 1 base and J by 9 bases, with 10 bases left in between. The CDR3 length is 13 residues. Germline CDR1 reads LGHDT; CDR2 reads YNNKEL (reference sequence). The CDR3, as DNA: TGTGCCAGCAGCCAAGTAGGGGGGGGTGAGCAGTTCTTC. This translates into CASSQVGGGEQFF.

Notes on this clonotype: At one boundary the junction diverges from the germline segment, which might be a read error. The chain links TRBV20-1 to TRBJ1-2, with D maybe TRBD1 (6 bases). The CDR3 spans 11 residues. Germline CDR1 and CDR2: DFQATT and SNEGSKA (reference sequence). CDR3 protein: CSARDRGGQGF. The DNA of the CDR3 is TGCAGTGCTAGAGATCGGGGGGGCCAAGGATTC.

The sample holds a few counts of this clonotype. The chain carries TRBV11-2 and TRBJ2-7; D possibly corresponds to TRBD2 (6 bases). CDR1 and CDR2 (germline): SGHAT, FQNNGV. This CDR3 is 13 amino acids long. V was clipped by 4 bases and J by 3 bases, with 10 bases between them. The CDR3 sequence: CASSWRGLYEQYF. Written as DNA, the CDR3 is TGTGCCAGCAGCTGGCGGGGTCTCTACGAGCAGTACTTC.

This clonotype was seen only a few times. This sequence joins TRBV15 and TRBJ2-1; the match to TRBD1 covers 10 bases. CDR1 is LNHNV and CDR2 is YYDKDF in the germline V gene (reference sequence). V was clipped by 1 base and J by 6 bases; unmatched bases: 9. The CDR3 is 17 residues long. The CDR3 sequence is CATSRGRGTGAFNEQFF. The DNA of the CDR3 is TGTGCCACCAGCAGAGGGAGGGGGACAGGGGCATTCAATGAGCAGTTCTTC.

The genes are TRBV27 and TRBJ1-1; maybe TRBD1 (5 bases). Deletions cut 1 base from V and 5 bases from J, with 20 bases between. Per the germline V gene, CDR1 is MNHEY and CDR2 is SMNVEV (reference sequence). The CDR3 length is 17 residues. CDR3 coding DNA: TGTGCCAGCAGTTTATGGTCCGCGCCCGGGGGAGGGACTGAAGCTTTCTTT. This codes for CASSLWSAPGGGTEAFF.

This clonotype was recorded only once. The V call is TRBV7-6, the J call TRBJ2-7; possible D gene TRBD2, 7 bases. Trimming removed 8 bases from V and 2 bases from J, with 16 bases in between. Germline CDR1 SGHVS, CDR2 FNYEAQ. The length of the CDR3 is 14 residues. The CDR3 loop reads CASLSGTNPYEQYF. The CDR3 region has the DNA TGTGCCAGCCTCAGCGGGACAAATCCCTACGAGCAGTACTTC.